What follows are 29 T cell receptor beta chains derived from one specimen sequenced in a study of blood T cell repertoires in COVID-19. Profiling relied on immunoSEQ multiplex PCR, and the TCRdb table lists in-frame clones only, not all of them. The sample consists of about 130,000 clones, approximately 85% of them appearing once. Sequenced material: peripheral blood. Receptors originate from a human donor in a cohort sampled during active COVID-19.

The gene calls are TRBV12-3 or TRBV12-4 and TRBJ2-1; perhaps TRBD2 as D (6 bases). Trimming removed 6 bases from V and 9 bases from J, with 9 bases in between. The CDR3 sequence is 11 residues long. CDR3 sequence (DNA): TGTGCCAGCAGGCGGGACGGTGAGCAGTTCTTC. It yields the protein CASRRDGEQFF.

This clone has more than one count but fewer than ten. The V gene is TRBV5-4, the J gene TRBJ2-3; TRBD1 is a possible D gene (5 bases). V lost 4 bases and J 6 bases, leaving 15 bases between the germline ends. The CDR3 totals 14 residues. Germline assignment: CDR1 SGHNT and CDR2 YYREEE (reference sequence). The CDR3 sequence is CASSPDLKGDTQYF. CDR3 coding DNA: TGTGCCAGCAGCCCGGACCTAAAGGGGGATACGCAGTATTTT.

The chain couples TRBV21-1 to TRBJ2-1; whether TRBD2, the table's D call, matches the DNA was not checked. TRBV21-1 is shown as a pseudogene. The CDR3 extends over 15 amino acids. The CDR3 coding sequence is TGTGCCAGCAGCAAAGACTATTATATGGCGGATGAGCAGTTCTTC. Translation: CASSKDYYMADEQFF.

The rearrangement links TRBV13 to TRBJ2-3; perhaps TRBD2 as D (6 bases). V lost 2 bases and J lost 3, with 9 bases in between. In germline, CDR1 is PRHDT, CDR2 FYEKMQ (reference sequence). CDR3 length: 14 residues. CDR3 nucleotides: TGTGCCAGCAGCTTAATCGGGAGTACAGATACGCAGTATTTT. Translating it yields CASSLIGSTDTQYF.

V and J are TRBV6-5 and TRBJ2-7; weak D call: TRBD2 (6 bases). Germline V gives CDR1 MNHEY, CDR2 SVGAGI. CDR3 size: 14 residues. V was pared by 2 bases and J by 5 bases, with 13 bases between. The CDR3 DNA sequence: TGTGCCAGCAGTTACGGTACGGGAGTGGACGAGCAGTACTTC. This gives the protein CASSYGTGVDEQYF.

The chain has TRBV19 and TRBJ2-1; 14 nucleotides align to TRBD2. V lost 6 bases to trimming and J lost 10 bases; unmatched junction nucleotides: 17. This CDR3 spans 18 amino acids. Per germline, CDR1 LNHDA and CDR2 SQIVND (reference sequence). Here the CDR3 DNA reads TGTGCCAGTAGGCGTCGACTAGCGGGAGGGACTACGAGGGGGGAGCAGTTCTTC. It is translated as CASRRRLAGGTTRGEQFF.

The chain carries TRBV5-4 and TRBJ1-1; no clear D gene. This CDR3 is 15 amino acids long. Trimming took 5 bases from V and 1 from J, leaving 15 bases between them. Germline V lookup: CDR1 SGHNT, CDR2 YYREEE (reference sequence). This CDR3 reads CASSSGLSANTEAFF. The CDR3 DNA sequence: TGTGCCAGCAGTTCAGGACTTTCTGCGAACACTGAAGCTTTCTTT.

The table lists this clone with a count of one. Written as DNA, the CDR3 is TGTGCCACCAGTGACCGGACAGCTGACCAAGAGACCCAGTACTTC. Translation gives CATSDRTADQETQYF. The chain joins TRBV24-1 to TRBJ2-5, with D tentatively TRBD1 (6 bases). V lost 4 bases to trimming and J lost 0 bases, with 11 bases between them. Germline V CDR1 and CDR2: KGHDR, SFDVKD. This CDR3 is 15 amino acids long.

This clone came up a few times. V is TRBV6-1 and J is TRBJ1-5, with unresolved D. The CDR3 is 15 residues long. Germline-derived CDR1 and CDR2 are MNHNS and SASEGT. Trimming took 1 base from V and 0 from J, leaving 7 bases between them. DNA for the CDR3: TGTGCCAGCAGTGAAGGAGGGTATAGCAATCAGCCCCAGCATTTT. Protein product: CASSEGGYSNQPQHF.

The CDR3, as DNA: TGCGCCAGCAGCTTAGGGAGCCGGGGCTACACCTTC. Protein: CASSLGSRGYTF. J is TRBJ1-2 and V is TRBV5-1; D ambiguous. There are 12 residues in the CDR3. The V end lost 2 bases, the J end lost 8 bases, and 10 bases lay between the germline ends. Germline CDR1 and CDR2: SGHRS and YFSETQ.

The V and J genes are TRBV2 and TRBJ1-4; unclear D gene. Germline CDR1 is SNHLY and CDR2 is FYNNEI. The CDR3 consists of 14 residues. Trimming removed 1 base at V and 8 bases at J, with 11 bases between. This CDR3 is CASSEDLNWEKLFF. CDR3 DNA: TGTGCCAGCAGTGAAGACCTGAACTGGGAAAAACTGTTTTTT.

The chain employs TRBV18 and TRBJ1-1; D ambiguous. The CDR3 is 13 residues long. CDR1 and CDR2 from the germline V gene are KGHSH and LQKENI. Trimming took off 0 bases at V and 10 bases at J, with 12 bases between the two ends. The CDR3 bases are TGTGCCAGCTCACCACCGTCAGGTCCTTTAGCTTTCTTT. It encodes CASSPPSGPLAFF.

The chain recombines TRBV28 with TRBJ2-5; 13 bases agree with TRBD2. The CDR3 spans 17 residues. V was pared by 5 bases and J by 2 bases, with 8 bases of the junction left unmatched. Germline loops: CDR1 MDHEN, CDR2 SYDVKM. The CDR3 nucleotides read TGTGCCAGCAGTCCCATCCCGGGACTAGCGGGGCAAGAGACCCAGTACTTC. Amino acid sequence: CASSPIPGLAGQETQYF.

The J gene is TRBJ2-7, the V gene TRBV15, with a weak D call TRBD1 (6 bases). Germline V CDR1 and CDR2: LNHNV, YYDKDF (reference sequence). The CDR3 runs to 12 residues. Trimming removed 3 bases from V and 3 bases from J, with 6 bases in between. CDR3 nucleotide sequence: TGTGCCACCAGCAGGGACAGCTACGAGCAGTACGTC. This codes for CATSRDSYEQYV.

This clone appeared a single time. The CDR3 loop is CASRTLRGNTEAFF. CDR3 nucleotide sequence: TGTGCCAGCAGAACACTCAGGGGGAACACTGAAGCTTTCTTT. The chain employs TRBV2 and TRBJ1-1, with a weak D call TRBD1 (6 bases). V lost 6 bases and J 1 base, leaving 12 bases between the germline ends. Germline V gene lookup returns CDR1 SNHLY and CDR2 FYNNEI. The CDR3 covers 14 residues.

The chain couples TRBV4-3 to TRBJ2-1; tentatively, D is TRBD1 (6 bases). Germline V gene data show CDR1 as LGHNA and CDR2 as YSLEER. V lost 0 bases and J lost 4, with 13 bases in between. The CDR3 consists of 16 residues. The CDR3 sequence: CASSQDLARGYNEQFF. The CDR3 nucleotides read TGCGCCAGCAGCCAAGATCTGGCCAGGGGTTACAATGAGCAGTTCTTC.

J is TRBJ1-1 and V is TRBV5-5, with unresolved D. V was trimmed by 1 base and J by 1 base, leaving 14 bases between them. The CDR3 is made up of 16 amino acids. Germline CDR1 SGHKS, CDR2 YYEKEE (reference sequence). CDR3 in DNA: TGTGCCAGCAGCTTGTTTTCCTTTGAGTGGAACACTGAAGCTTTCTTT. This gives the protein CASSLFSFEWNTEAFF.

The chain recombines TRBV28 with TRBJ1-2; D uncertain. Trimming cost V 6 bases and J 4 bases, with 3 bases left between them. From germline, CDR1 is MDHEN and CDR2 SYDVKM. The CDR3 is 10 residues long. DNA for the CDR3: TGTGCCAGCAGCTCCTATGGCTACACCTTC. This translates into CASSSYGYTF.

The rearrangement links TRBV24-1 to TRBJ1-1; D gene unclear. The CDR3 is 14 residues long. Per germline, CDR1 KGHDR and CDR2 SFDVKD. The ends were cut back, 7 bases at V and 1 base at J, with 12 bases in the middle. CDR3 protein: CATRRTGSNTEAFF. The CDR3 DNA is TGTGCCACCAGAAGAACGGGGTCGAACACTGAAGCTTTCTTT.

V is TRBV27 and J is TRBJ1-1, with D perhaps matching TRBD1 (6 bases). The CDR3 contains 13 residues. Deletions cut 9 bases from V and 1 base from J, with 12 bases between. The germline CDR1 and CDR2 sequences are MNHEY and SMNVEV (reference sequence). For the CDR3, the DNA is TGTGCCAGTCAGGGGTGGGGGAACACTGAAGCTTTCTTT. Encoded protein: CASQGWGNTEAFF.

The chain has TRBV10-3 and TRBJ1-1, with a tentative D call TRBD1 (5 bases). From germline, CDR1 is ENHRY and CDR2 SYGVKD. This CDR3 spans 15 amino acids. V was cut by 3 bases and J by 2 bases, with 13 bases left in between. The CDR3 sequence: CAISDPRVGNTEAFF. The CDR3 DNA sequence: TGTGCCATCAGTGATCCCAGGGTGGGAAACACTGAAGCTTTCTTT.

CDR3 in amino acids: CASSFPGGPETQYF. The DNA for the CDR3 is TGTGCCAGCAGCTTTCCAGGGGGCCCAGAGACCCAGTACTTC. The J gene is TRBJ2-5, the V gene TRBV7-2; 8 bases map to TRBD1. Germline V gene data show CDR1 as SGHTA and CDR2 as FQGNSA. V was clipped by 3 bases and J by 4 bases; unmatched bases: 4. This CDR3 has 14 residues. The full variable domain, rest sourced from reference TRBV7-2 and TRBJ2-5, is GAGVSQSPSNKVTEKGKDVELRCDPISGHTALYWYRQSLGQGLEFLIYFQGNSAPDKSGLPSDRFSAERTGGSVSTLTIQRTQQEDSAVYLCASSFPGGPETQYFGPGTRLLVL.

The chain uses TRBV21-1 and TRBJ2-6; TRBD2 is the table's D call, not checked against the DNA. TRBV21-1 is labeled a pseudogene. CDR3 length: 17 residues. CDR3 region: CASSKALWRIRANVLTF. For the CDR3, the DNA is TGTGCCAGCAGCAAAGCGCTTTGGAGGATTAGGGCCAACGTCCTGACTTTC.

J is TRBJ1-1 and V is TRBV5-1; perhaps TRBD1 as D (6 bases). This CDR3 has 15 residues. Germline loops: CDR1 SGHRS, CDR2 YFSETQ. The V end lost 3 bases, the J end lost 11 bases, and 23 bases lay between the germline ends. The DNA of the CDR3 is TGCGCCAGCAGCTATTCTTCAGGGGCCCGAGGTCTCGCTTTCTTT. This translates into CASSYSSGARGLAFF.

This chain uses TRBV6-4 with TRBJ2-1, with D unresolved. The CDR3 totals 14 residues. Trimming removed 0 bases at V and 8 bases at J, with 11 bases between. Germline lookup yields CDR1 MRHNA and CDR2 SNTAGT. The CDR3 DNA reads TGTGCCAGCAGTGACTCTGCAGGTAGAGATGAGCAGTTCTTC. Translating gives CASSDSAGRDEQFF.

This chain joins TRBV29-1 and TRBJ1-4; D not certain. The CDR3 is made up of 13 amino acids. The ends were cut back, 6 bases at V and 0 bases at J, with 8 bases in the middle. Germline-derived CDR1 and CDR2 are SQVTM and ANQGSEA. The CDR3 DNA sequence: TGCAGCGTACGGACTGCAACTAATGAAAAACTGTTTTTT. Its protein product is CSVRTATNEKLFF.

This chain uses TRBV27 with TRBJ2-3; a weak D match, TRBD1 (6 bases). Trimming cost V 2 bases and J 2 bases, with 11 bases left between them. The germline V gene encodes CDR1 MNHEY and CDR2 SMNVEV (reference sequence). CDR3 size: 15 residues. The CDR3 region has the DNA TGTGCCAGCAGTTTACGACAGGATCCCACAGATACGCAGTATTTT. This codes for CASSLRQDPTDTQYF.

This chain uses TRBV12-3 or TRBV12-4 with TRBJ1-5; perhaps TRBD1 as D (5 bases). The CDR3 has 12 residues. V lost 7 bases to trimming and J lost 9 bases, with 13 bases between them. CDR3 DNA sequence: TGTGCCAGCACCTCAGGGATTTTGCCCCAGCATTTT. Translating gives CASTSGILPQHF.

This clone was recorded many times. Other DNA sequences in this specimen translate into the identical CDR3. In nucleotides, the CDR3 is TGTGCCAGCAGTGATGGGCAGGGTAGTACAGATACGCAGTATTTT. This sequence encodes CASSDGQGSTDTQYF. The V and J genes are TRBV2 and TRBJ2-3; possible D gene TRBD1, 5 bases. The CDR3 has 15 amino acids. Trimming stripped 3 bases from V and 3 bases from J, with 13 bases between. Germline values: CDR1 SNHLY, CDR2 FYNNEI.